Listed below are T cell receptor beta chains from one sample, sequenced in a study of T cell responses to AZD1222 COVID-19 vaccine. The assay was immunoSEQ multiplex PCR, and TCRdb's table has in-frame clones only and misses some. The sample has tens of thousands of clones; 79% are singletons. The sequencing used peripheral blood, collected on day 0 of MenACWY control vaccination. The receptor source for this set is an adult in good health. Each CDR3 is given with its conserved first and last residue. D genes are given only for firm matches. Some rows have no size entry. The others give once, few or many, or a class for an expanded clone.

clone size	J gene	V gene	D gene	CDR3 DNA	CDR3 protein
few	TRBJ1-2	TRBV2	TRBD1	TGTGCCAGCAAAAACAGGGGTGACTATGGCTACACCTTC	CASKNRGDYGYTF
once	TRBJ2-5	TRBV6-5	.	TGTGCCAGCGTCCGGGACCAGCAAGAGACCCAGTACTTC	CASVRDQQETQYF
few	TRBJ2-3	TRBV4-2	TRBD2	TGTGCCAGCAGCCTTACGACCGGGACTAGCAGCACAGATACGCAGTATTTT	CASSLTTGTSSTDTQYF
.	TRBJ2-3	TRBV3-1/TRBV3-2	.	TGTGCCAGCAGCCAGGGTCTTTTGTTGTGGGATACGCAGTATTTT	CASSQGLLLWDTQYF
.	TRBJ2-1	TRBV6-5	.	TGTGCCAGCAGTCGAGGGCTCGGGGAGCAGTTCTTC	CASSRGLGEQFF
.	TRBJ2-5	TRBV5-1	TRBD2	TGCGCCAGCAGCTTGGCGGCTAGCGGGAATCGGGAGACCCAGTACTTC	CASSLAASGNRETQYF
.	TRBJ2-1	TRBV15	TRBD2	TGTGCCACCAGCGGACTAGCGGGCTACAATGAGCAGTTCTTC	CATSGLAGYNEQFF
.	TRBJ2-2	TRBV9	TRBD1	TGTGCCAGCAGCTTCACAGGGGAAGGCACCGGGGAGCTGTTTTTT	CASSFTGEGTGELFF
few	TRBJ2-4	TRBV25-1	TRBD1	TGTGCCAGCAGTGAAGACGACCGGGACAGGGAGGCCGACATTCAGTACTTC	CASSEDDRDREADIQYF
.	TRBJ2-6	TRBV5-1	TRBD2	TGCGCCAGCAGCTTGCGGGGGGAGTCTCGCTCTGGGGCCAACGTCCTGACTTTC	CASSLRGESRSGANVLTF
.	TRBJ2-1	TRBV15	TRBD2	TGTGCCACCAGCAGAAGCGGGAGGGCCAATGAGCAGTTCTTC	CATSRSGRANEQFF
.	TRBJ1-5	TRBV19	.	TGTGCCAGTGTTATTGGGAATCAGCCCCAGCATTTT	CASVIGNQPQHF
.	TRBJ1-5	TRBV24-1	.	TGTGCCACCAGTGAAAGGGGGGGTGGACAGCCCCAGCATTTT	CATSERGGGQPQHF
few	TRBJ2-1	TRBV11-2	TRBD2	TGTGCCAGCAGCTACTCTAGCGGGAGGGTATATGAGCAGTTCTTC	CASSYSSGRVYEQFF
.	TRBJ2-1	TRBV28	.	TGTGCCAGCGAGGACGTTCACTCCTACAATGAGCAGTTCTTC	CASEDVHSYNEQFF
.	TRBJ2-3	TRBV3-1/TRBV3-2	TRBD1	TGTGCCAGCAGCCAACCCGGGACAGCTAGCACAGATACGCAGTATTTT	CASSQPGTASTDTQYF
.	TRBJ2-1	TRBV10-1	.	TGCGCCAGCAGTGAGTCGACGTCAGGCCGCAATGAGCAGTTCTTC	CASSESTSGRNEQFF
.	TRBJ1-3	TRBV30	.	TGTGCCTGGAGTGTGTCTGGAAACACCATATATTTT	CAWSVSGNTIYF
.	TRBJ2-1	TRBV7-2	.	TGTGCCAGCGGGCTCGGACGCCCAAATGAGCAGTTCTTC	CASGLGRPNEQFF
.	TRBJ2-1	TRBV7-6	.	TGTGCCAGCAGCGCGACAGTTGGGGGCTACAATGAGCAGTTCTTC	CASSATVGGYNEQFF
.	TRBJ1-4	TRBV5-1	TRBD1	TGCGCCAGCAGCTCGAATCCGACAGGGGGGAACGAAAAACTGTTTTTT	CASSSNPTGGNEKLFF
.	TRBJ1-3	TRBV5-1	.	TGCGCCAGCAGTCTAGGGCCTGGAAACACCATATATTTT	CASSLGPGNTIYF
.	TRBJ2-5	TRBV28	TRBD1	TGTGCCAGCAGTTTGGGACAGTCGGTGTCCCAGTACTTC	CASSLGQSVSQYF
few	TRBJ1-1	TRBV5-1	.	TGCGCCAGCAGCGCCGAAGGGGTTTTGACTGAAGCTTTCTTT	CASSAEGVLTEAFF
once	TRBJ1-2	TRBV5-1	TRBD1	TGCGCCAGCAGCTTGGAGGGACAGGTTCCCGGCGGCTACACCTTC	CASSLEGQVPGGYTF
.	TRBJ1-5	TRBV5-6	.	TGTGCCAGCAGTTTTCTCTATAGCAATCAGCCCCAGCATTTT	CASSFLYSNQPQHF
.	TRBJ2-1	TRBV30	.	TGTGCCTGGAGCCTGGACAACAAGGGTGAGCAGTTCTTC	CAWSLDNKGEQFF
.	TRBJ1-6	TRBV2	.	TGTGCCAGCAGTGAAATTAGTCAAAATTCACCCCTCCACTTT	CASSEISQNSPLHF
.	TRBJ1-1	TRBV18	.	TGTGCCAGCTCACAACACAGGGCCACGAACACTGAAGCTTTCTTT	CASSQHRATNTEAFF
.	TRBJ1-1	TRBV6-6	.	TGTGCCAGCTCCTCCTCGGGGGGTCGGAACACTGAAGCTTTCTTT	CASSSSGGRNTEAFF
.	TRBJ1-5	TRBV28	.	TGTGCCAGCAGTTTAGTAAGCAATCAGCCCCAGCATTTT	CASSLVSNQPQHF
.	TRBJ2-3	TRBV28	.	TGTGCCAGCAGTTTAGGGGTCCTACGCACAGATACGCAGTATTTT	CASSLGVLRTDTQYF
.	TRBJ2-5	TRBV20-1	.	TGCAGTGCTAGTACAGGGATAGCGGTGGAGACCCAGTACTTC	CSASTGIAVETQYF
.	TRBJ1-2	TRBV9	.	TGTGCCAGCAGCTCCCCTGACAGCTACACCTTC	CASSSPDSYTF
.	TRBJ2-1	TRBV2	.	TGTGCCAGCAGTGAAATAGGGCAGGGTAGTAGGAATGAGCAGTTCTTC	CASSEIGQGSRNEQFF
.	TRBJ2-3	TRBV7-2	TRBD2	TGTGCCACCCAGGCGGGGGGGACTCGAAATACGCAGTATTTT	CATQAGGTRNTQYF
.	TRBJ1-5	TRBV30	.	TGTGCCTGGGGGGGGCAGGGGTTCAATCAGCCCCAGCATTTT	CAWGGQGFNQPQHF